The clone carrying this T cell receptor beta chain was seen once. In the authors' workflow: Nucleated cell counts were estimated from reference gene primer amplification. TCRdb's copy holds only in-frame clones and misses some; the assay was immunoSEQ multiplex PCR. The V and J calls and clone size come from that table; D and trimming were worked out from the DNA. Of 300,000 to 350,000 clones listed, approximately 88% are singletons. Seattle enrolled patients during active infection and tracked them longitudinally. The data derive from a study of blood T cell repertoires in COVID-19. In the study overall: Donors in the United States, Italy and Spain gave samples during acute or convalescent COVID-19. PBMCs, B-cell-depleted T cells, or T cells were the source of the cDNA or gDNA that made up the material.

CDR1 SGHDT and CDR2 YYEEEE come from the germline V gene. The ends lost 3 bases at V and 2 bases at J; junction bases unmatched: 7. The CDR3 runs 16 residues. The sample comprised peripheral blood. The receptor comes from a man aged 25-45 years with COVID-19, enrolled during active disease. The J gene is TRBJ1-3, the V gene TRBV5-6; 8 bases are a match to TRBD1. The CDR3 nucleotides are TGTGCCAGCAGCTGGCAACAGGGGGTCGCTGGAAACACCATATATTTT. This translates into CASSWQQGVAGNTIYF.